This T cell receptor beta chain was sequenced for a study of blood T cells in healthy people across ages. In this sample, this clonotype turned up a few times. CDR3 length equals 16 residues. Germline lookup yields CDR1 SGHRS and CDR2 YFSETQ. With a J-beta primer mix and a sample-barcoded 5' primer, a second PCR ran about 7 to 12 cycles. MiXCR was run by TCRdb on the 5' RACE reads, yielding one entry per CDR3 protein. The sample shows 550,000 to 750,000 distinct CDR3 sequences, 20% to 25% of them seen only once. The chain is built from TRBV5-1 and TRBJ2-5; 10 bases are shared with TRBD2. The assigned J gene may be wrong: the sequence end matches TRBJ2-7 better. This TCR came from a man between 70 and 80 years old in good health. Sequencing used blood. The chain's CDR3 is CASSFASGSATYEQYF. DNA for the CDR3: TGCGCCAGCAGCTTTGCTAGCGGGAGTGCGACCTACGAGCAGTACTTC.